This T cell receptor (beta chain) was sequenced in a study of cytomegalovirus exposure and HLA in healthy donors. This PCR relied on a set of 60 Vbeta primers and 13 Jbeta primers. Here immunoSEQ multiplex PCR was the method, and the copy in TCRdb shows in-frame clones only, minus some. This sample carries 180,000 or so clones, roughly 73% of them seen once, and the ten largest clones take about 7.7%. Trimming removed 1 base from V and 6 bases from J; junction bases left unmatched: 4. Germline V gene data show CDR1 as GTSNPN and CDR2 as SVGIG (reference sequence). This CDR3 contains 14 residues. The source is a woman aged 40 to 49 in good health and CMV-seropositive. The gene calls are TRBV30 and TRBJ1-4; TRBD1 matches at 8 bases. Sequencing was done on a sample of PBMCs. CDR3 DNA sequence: TGTGCCTGGAGTGGATCCAGGGGGCATGAAAAACTGTTTTTT. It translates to CAWSGSRGHEKLFF. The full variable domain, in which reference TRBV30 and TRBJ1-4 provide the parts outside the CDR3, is SQTIHQWPATLVQPVGSPLSLECTVEGTSNPNLYWYRQAAGRGLQLLFYSVGIGQISSEVPQNLSASRPQDRQFILSSKKLLLSDSGFYLCAWSGSRGHEKLFFGSGTQLSVL.